The rows below give T cell receptor beta chains drawn from one sample of a study of T cells in Graves' hyperthyroidism and ophthalmopathy. TCRdb fed the multiplex PCR reads into MiXCR, producing one record per CDR3 protein. The table records about 600,000 distinct CDR3 sequences, around 14% of them present only once. The sequenced sample was blood. Receptors originate from a woman aged 18-29 years with Graves' ophthalmopathy. CDR3s include the opening cysteine and the closing phenylalanine or tryptophan. Fields, in order: V gene, clone size, J gene, D gene, CDR3 DNA, CDR3 protein. The D gene is left open where the match is weak. Expanded clones are given a class, and other clones once, few, many or no size at all.

V gene: TRBV6-1
clone size: many
J gene: TRBJ2-7
D gene: TRBD2
CDR3 DNA: TGTGCCAGCAGTTCCTTCGTGGGAGCGGGAGGGCCGTACGAGCAGTACTTC
CDR3 protein: CASSSFVGAGGPYEQYF

V gene: TRBV7-3
clone size: many
J gene: TRBJ2-5
D gene: .
CDR3 DNA: TGTGCCAGCAGCTTCTCCGGTGGGGGTCAAGAGACCCAGTACTTC
CDR3 protein: CASSFSGGGQETQYF

V gene: TRBV7-2
clone size: many
J gene: TRBJ2-5
D gene: TRBD1
CDR3 DNA: TGTGCCAGCAGCCGTACGACAGGGCTTCAAGAGACCCAGTACTTC
CDR3 protein: CASSRTTGLQETQYF

V gene: TRBV2
clone size: many
J gene: TRBJ2-1
D gene: TRBD1
CDR3 DNA: TGTGCCAGCCGGGACAGGGGGTACAATGAGCAGTTCTTC
CDR3 protein: CASRDRGYNEQFF

V gene: TRBV20-1
clone size: .
J gene: TRBJ2-7
D gene: TRBD2
CDR3 DNA: TGCAGTGTAGGGAGGGAATCCTACGAGCAGTACTTC
CDR3 protein: CSVGRESYEQYF

V gene: TRBV10-3
clone size: many
J gene: TRBJ1-2
D gene: TRBD1
CDR3 DNA: TGTGCCATCAAGGGGGGACAGGGAGCGGTCTATGGCTACACCTTC
CDR3 protein: CAIKGGQGAVYGYTF

V gene: TRBV20-1
clone size: .
J gene: TRBJ2-1
D gene: TRBD1
CDR3 DNA: TGCAGTGCTATAAACCCGGGACAGCCGAGCCATGAGCAGTTCTTC
CDR3 protein: CSAINPGQPSHEQFF

V gene: TRBV10-3
clone size: .
J gene: TRBJ2-1
D gene: .
CDR3 DNA: TGTGCCATCTCCTCGGGGCCTAAGGGGGTTGAGCAGTTCTTC
CDR3 protein: CAISSGPKGVEQFF

V gene: TRBV20-1
clone size: many
J gene: TRBJ2-1
D gene: TRBD2
CDR3 DNA: TGCAGTGCTAGGTGGAGCGGGAGACTACATGATGAGCAGTTCTTC
CDR3 protein: CSARWSGRLHDEQFF

V gene: TRBV5-5
clone size: .
J gene: TRBJ1-2
D gene: .
CDR3 DNA: TGTGCCAGCAGGGTGCTTGGGGGCTCGCCTTCCTTAGCTAACTATGGCTACACCTTC
CDR3 protein: CASRVLGGSPSLANYGYTF

V gene: TRBV4-1
clone size: many
J gene: TRBJ1-5
D gene: .
CDR3 DNA: TGCGCCAGCAGCCAAGGTCCCCAGGGAGATCAGCCCCAGCATTTT
CDR3 protein: CASSQGPQGDQPQHF

V gene: TRBV20-1
clone size: .
J gene: TRBJ2-3
D gene: TRBD1
CDR3 DNA: TGCAGTGCTAGGGCTCCGGACAGGAGCACAGATACGCAGTATTTT
CDR3 protein: CSARAPDRSTDTQYF

V gene: TRBV7-9
clone size: many
J gene: TRBJ2-7
D gene: .
CDR3 DNA: TGTGCCAGCAGCCCACGTATGGCCCCCTACGAGCAGTACTTC
CDR3 protein: CASSPRMAPYEQYF

V gene: TRBV6-5
clone size: many
J gene: TRBJ1-2
D gene: TRBD1
CDR3 DNA: TGTGCCAGCAGTTACATGACAGGGCCCTATGGCTACACCTTC
CDR3 protein: CASSYMTGPYGYTF

V gene: TRBV12-3/TRBV12-4
clone size: .
J gene: TRBJ1-4
D gene: .
CDR3 DNA: TGTGCCAGCCTCCTGCGGGGGGTCAGTGAAAAACTGTTTTTT
CDR3 protein: CASLLRGVSEKLFF

V gene: TRBV29-1
clone size: many
J gene: TRBJ1-2
D gene: TRBD1
CDR3 DNA: TGCAGCGTTGAAGAGGGACAGGGGAACTATGGCTACACCTTC
CDR3 protein: CSVEEGQGNYGYTF

V gene: TRBV6-2/TRBV6-3
clone size: many
J gene: TRBJ2-3
D gene: .
CDR3 DNA: TGTGCCAGCAGTTGGTCGGAGAGCGCGACAGATACGCAGTATTTT
CDR3 protein: CASSWSESATDTQYF

V gene: TRBV12-3/TRBV12-4
clone size: .
J gene: TRBJ2-7
D gene: .
CDR3 DNA: TGTGCCAGCAGTTCGGGCACGGCTAGCTCCTACGAGCAGTACTTC
CDR3 protein: CASSSGTASSYEQYF

V gene: TRBV14
clone size: .
J gene: TRBJ2-7
D gene: .
CDR3 DNA: TGTGCCAGCAGCCCAAGAAATTACCTCTACGAGCAGTACTTC
CDR3 protein: CASSPRNYLYEQYF

V gene: TRBV30
clone size: many
J gene: TRBJ1-1
D gene: .
CDR3 DNA: TGTGCCTGGGGAGCCTATGGGGTGGTGAACACTGAAGCTTTCTTT
CDR3 protein: CAWGAYGVVNTEAFF

V gene: TRBV6-2/TRBV6-3
clone size: many
J gene: TRBJ2-3
D gene: TRBD1
CDR3 DNA: TGTGCCAGCACCTACGGGCGGGGACAGGTTGCAGATACGCAGTATTTT
CDR3 protein: CASTYGRGQVADTQYF

V gene: TRBV5-1
clone size: many
J gene: TRBJ2-3
D gene: TRBD2
CDR3 DNA: TGCGCCAGCAGCCCTGGACTAGCAGAAAGCACAGATACGCAGTATTTT
CDR3 protein: CASSPGLAESTDTQYF

V gene: TRBV20-1
clone size: .
J gene: TRBJ2-3
D gene: .
CDR3 DNA: TGCAGTGCTAGACCTGACAACCACACAGATACGCAGTATTTT
CDR3 protein: CSARPDNHTDTQYF

V gene: TRBV15
clone size: .
J gene: TRBJ2-2
D gene: TRBD2
CDR3 DNA: TGTGCCACCAGCGCCGGAAGAGCGGGAGCTGACACCGGGGAGCTGTTTTTT
CDR3 protein: CATSAGRAGADTGELFF

V gene: TRBV28
clone size: many
J gene: TRBJ1-2
D gene: .
CDR3 DNA: TGTGCCAGCAGTTTACCCCTGACCGCCGATGGCTACACCTTC
CDR3 protein: CASSLPLTADGYTF

V gene: TRBV20-1
clone size: many
J gene: TRBJ2-7
D gene: TRBD2
CDR3 DNA: TGCAGTGCTATCCTTGGGGCTAGCGGGAGAAACGAGCAGTACTTC
CDR3 protein: CSAILGASGRNEQYF

V gene: TRBV7-9
clone size: .
J gene: TRBJ2-1
D gene: .
CDR3 DNA: TGTGCCAGCAGCCCATACGGGGTAGCGGCCTACAATGAGCAGTTCTTC
CDR3 protein: CASSPYGVAAYNEQFF

V gene: TRBV4-1
clone size: few
J gene: TRBJ2-2
D gene: TRBD1
CDR3 DNA: TGCGCCAGCAGCCAAATCAGGGGGCACGGCACCGGGGAGCTGTTTTTT
CDR3 protein: CASSQIRGHGTGELFF

V gene: TRBV7-9
clone size: many
J gene: TRBJ2-1
D gene: TRBD2
CDR3 DNA: TGTGCCAGCAGCTCACTAGGGGTAGCGGGAGCTGGGTTGAATGAGCAGTTCTTC
CDR3 protein: CASSSLGVAGAGLNEQFF

V gene: TRBV11-2
clone size: many
J gene: TRBJ2-5
D gene: .
CDR3 DNA: TGTGCCAGCAGCTTAGGGGGTGAAGAGACCCAGTACTTC
CDR3 protein: CASSLGGEETQYF

V gene: TRBV10-3
clone size: few
J gene: TRBJ2-2
D gene: .
CDR3 DNA: TGTGCCATCAGTGAGTCGGGGGCAAGCACCGGGGAGCTGTTTTTT
CDR3 protein: CAISESGASTGELFF

V gene: TRBV10-3
clone size: few
J gene: TRBJ2-7
D gene: TRBD2
CDR3 DNA: TGTGCCATCAGTGAGGTAGCGGGAGGGCCGGGCGAGCAGTACTTC
CDR3 protein: CAISEVAGGPGEQYF

V gene: TRBV6-1
clone size: few
J gene: TRBJ1-2
D gene: TRBD1
CDR3 DNA: TGTGCCAGCAGCACCCCCAGGGGGCATGGCTACACCTTC
CDR3 protein: CASSTPRGHGYTF

V gene: TRBV7-2
clone size: many
J gene: TRBJ2-1
D gene: .
CDR3 DNA: TGTGCCAGCAGCTTGGACCTAGGGCAGTTCTTC
CDR3 protein: CASSLDLGQFF

V gene: TRBV6-1
clone size: few
J gene: TRBJ1-6
D gene: .
CDR3 DNA: TGTGCCAGCATGAGGGGGGGTTCAAGTTCACCCCTCCACTTT
CDR3 protein: CASMRGGSSSPLHF

V gene: TRBV6-1
clone size: few
J gene: TRBJ2-5
D gene: .
CDR3 DNA: TGTGCCAGCAGTTCACAGGGCGATCAAGAGACCCAGTACTTC
CDR3 protein: CASSSQGDQETQYF

V gene: TRBV10-2
clone size: few
J gene: TRBJ2-7
D gene: TRBD2
CDR3 DNA: TGCGCCGGCAGTGATCTCCCGGCGGGGGCGGGAGGTCTCTACGAGCAGTACTTC
CDR3 protein: CAGSDLPAGAGGLYEQYF

V gene: TRBV6-1
clone size: many
J gene: TRBJ2-5
D gene: TRBD2
CDR3 DNA: TGTGCCAGCAGGGGACTAGCGGGAGGCAGACTAGAACAAGAGACCCAGTACTTC
CDR3 protein: CASRGLAGGRLEQETQYF

V gene: TRBV4-2
clone size: .
J gene: TRBJ2-2
D gene: TRBD2
CDR3 DNA: TGTGCCAGCAGCCGAGCGGGAGTCGCCGGGGAGCTGTTTTTT
CDR3 protein: CASSRAGVAGELFF

V gene: TRBV5-6
clone size: many
J gene: TRBJ2-5
D gene: .
CDR3 DNA: TGTGCCAGCAGCTTTGGGGAAGAGACCCAGTACTTC
CDR3 protein: CASSFGEETQYF

V gene: TRBV28
clone size: .
J gene: TRBJ1-1
D gene: .
CDR3 DNA: TGTGCCAGCACCCCTTCCGGTACAATGAACACTGAAGCTTTCTTT
CDR3 protein: CASTPSGTMNTEAFF

V gene: TRBV24-1
clone size: many
J gene: TRBJ1-1
D gene: .
CDR3 DNA: TGTGCCACCAGTGTAGCTCAGGGGAGCACTGAAGCTTTCTTT
CDR3 protein: CATSVAQGSTEAFF

V gene: TRBV7-2
clone size: .
J gene: TRBJ2-3
D gene: TRBD2
CDR3 DNA: TGTGCCAGCAGCTTAGGGGTCCGAGCGGGAGAAGGAGATACGCAGTATTTT
CDR3 protein: CASSLGVRAGEGDTQYF

V gene: TRBV18
clone size: many
J gene: TRBJ2-5
D gene: .
CDR3 DNA: TGTGCCAGCTCACCAAACCAAGAGACCCAGTACTTC
CDR3 protein: CASSPNQETQYF

V gene: TRBV3-1
clone size: .
J gene: TRBJ2-1
D gene: .
CDR3 DNA: TGTGCCAGCAGCCAAGATTACAGGCTTACCGACAATGAGCAGTTCTTC
CDR3 protein: CASSQDYRLTDNEQFF

V gene: TRBV28
clone size: .
J gene: TRBJ2-2
D gene: .
CDR3 DNA: TGTGCCTGCAGTTTAAGTGGGAACACCGGGGAGCTGTTTTTT
CDR3 protein: CACSLSGNTGELFF

V gene: TRBV5-5
clone size: many
J gene: TRBJ1-4
D gene: .
CDR3 DNA: TGTGCCAGCAGCTTCGCAAGAACAACTAATGAAAAACTGTTTTTT
CDR3 protein: CASSFARTTNEKLFF

V gene: TRBV6-5
clone size: many
J gene: TRBJ2-5
D gene: .
CDR3 DNA: TGTGCCAGCAGTTACTCGGGGCTACTCGGGGCGCAAGAGACCCAGTACTTC
CDR3 protein: CASSYSGLLGAQETQYF